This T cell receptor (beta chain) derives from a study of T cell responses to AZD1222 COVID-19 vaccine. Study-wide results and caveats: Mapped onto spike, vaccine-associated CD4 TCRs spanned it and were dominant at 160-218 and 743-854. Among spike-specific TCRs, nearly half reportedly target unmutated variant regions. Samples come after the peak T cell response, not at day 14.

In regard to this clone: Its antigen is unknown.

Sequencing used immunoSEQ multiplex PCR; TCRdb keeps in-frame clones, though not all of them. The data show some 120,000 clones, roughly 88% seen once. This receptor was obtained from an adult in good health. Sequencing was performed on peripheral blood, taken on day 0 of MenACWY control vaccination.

In DNA, the CDR3 is TGTGCCAGCAGTTCAACGGGGACTAGCGGGGGTAAAGAGACCCAGTACTTC. This sequence encodes CASSSTGTSGGKETQYF. The chain is built from TRBV28 and TRBJ2-5, with 14 bases identical to TRBD2. CDR3 length equals 17 residues. Germline values: CDR1 MDHEN, CDR2 SYDVKM. V was pared by 4 bases and J by 3 bases, with 7 bases of the junction left unmatched.